This T cell receptor (beta chain) was sequenced in a study of blood T cells in healthy people across ages. This clonotype was observed at least ten times. No antigen is known for it. The authors ran a second PCR of 7 to 11 cycles using a sample-barcoded 5' primer and a J-beta primer mix. Researchers report that a template-switch adaptor with 12 random nucleotides tagged each cDNA molecule. Each CDR3 protein is one row after TCRdb ran MiXCR on the 5' RACE reads. Of 650,000 to 950,000 distinct CDR3 sequences in the sample, roughly 44% were seen once. Staff drew about 10 milliliters of peripheral blood from each donor. Per-sample PBMC isolation yielded at least 6 million cells. Study outcomes and limitations: Age advanced and TCR beta diversity per million T cells fell, roughly linearly.

The CDR3 covers 11 residues. V lost 6 bases to trimming and J lost 2 bases, with 7 bases between them. Germline V gene lookup returns CDR1 DFQATT and CDR2 SNEGSKA (reference sequence). The chain employs TRBV20-1 and TRBJ2-5, with unresolved D. The clonotype originates from a man aged 55 to 70 in good health. The sequencing sample was made of blood. CDR3: CSASSQETQYF. The CDR3 DNA reads TGCAGTGCCTCGTCACAAGAGACCCAGTACTTC.